Listed below are T cell receptor beta chains from one sample, sequenced in a study of blood T cell repertoires in COVID-19. The method was immunoSEQ multiplex PCR; TCRdb's version includes in-frame clones alone and lacks a portion of them. The data show 120,000 to 150,000 clones, 88% seen once. Sequencing used peripheral blood. The receptors were sampled from a man in his fifties with active or convalescent COVID-19. The CDR3 runs from the conserved cysteine through the conserved F or W. The size entry is marked missing in some rows and otherwise reads once, few, many or a size class.

v_gene,abundance,j_gene,CDR3aa
TRBV4-1,-,TRBJ1-1,CASSPPRQGGTEAFF
TRBV27,-,TRBJ1-2,CASSQGRGYGYTF
TRBV27,once,TRBJ1-2,CASSDGSRPYGYTF
TRBV11-2,-,TRBJ2-7,CASSLLGQGGREGQYF
TRBV7-9,few,TRBJ1-1,CASSLMGEGAFF
TRBV24-1,-,TRBJ2-1,CATSDSTSRGSNEQFF
TRBV29-1,-,TRBJ1-4,CSAGTGYEKLFF
TRBV5-5,-,TRBJ1-2,CASSRQGAQGYTF
TRBV30,-,TRBJ1-1,CAWRWGSNTEAFF
TRBV27,-,TRBJ2-3,CASSRSGESGSVDTQYF
TRBV7-3,-,TRBJ2-2,CASSAQRTGVRTGELFF
TRBV2,-,TRBJ1-2,CASNLEQALNYGYTF
TRBV15,-,TRBJ1-3,CATSRVAGQPGNTIYF
TRBV19,-,TRBJ1-1,CASRQGAPGTEAFF